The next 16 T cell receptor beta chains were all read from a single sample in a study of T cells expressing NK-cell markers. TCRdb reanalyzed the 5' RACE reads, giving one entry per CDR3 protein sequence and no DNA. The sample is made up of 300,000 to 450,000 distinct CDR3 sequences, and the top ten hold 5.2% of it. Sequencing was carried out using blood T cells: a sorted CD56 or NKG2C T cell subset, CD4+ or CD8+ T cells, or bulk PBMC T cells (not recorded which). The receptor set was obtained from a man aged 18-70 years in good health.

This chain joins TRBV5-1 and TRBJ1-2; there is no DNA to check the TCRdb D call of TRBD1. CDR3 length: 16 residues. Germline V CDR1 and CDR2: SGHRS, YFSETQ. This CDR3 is CASRPIPGTGNYGYTF.

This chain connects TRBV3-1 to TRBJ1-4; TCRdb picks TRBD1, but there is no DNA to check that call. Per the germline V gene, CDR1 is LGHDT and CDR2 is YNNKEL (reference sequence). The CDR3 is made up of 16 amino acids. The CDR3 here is CASSQGGGATNEKLFF.

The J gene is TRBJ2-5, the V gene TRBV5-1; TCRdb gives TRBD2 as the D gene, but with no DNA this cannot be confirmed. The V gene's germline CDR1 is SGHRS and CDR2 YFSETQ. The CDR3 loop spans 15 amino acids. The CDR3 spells CASSWGGQAQETQYF.

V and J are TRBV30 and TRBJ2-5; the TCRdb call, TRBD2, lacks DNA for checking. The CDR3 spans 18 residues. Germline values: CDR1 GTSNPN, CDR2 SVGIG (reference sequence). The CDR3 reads CAWSAAASPGLSQETQYF. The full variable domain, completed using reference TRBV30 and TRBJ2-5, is SQTIHQWPATLVQPVGSPLSLECTVEGTSNPNLYWYRQAAGRGLQLLFYSVGIGQISSEVPQNLSASRPQDRQFILSSKKLLLSDSGFYLCAWSAAASPGLSQETQYFGPGTRLLVL.

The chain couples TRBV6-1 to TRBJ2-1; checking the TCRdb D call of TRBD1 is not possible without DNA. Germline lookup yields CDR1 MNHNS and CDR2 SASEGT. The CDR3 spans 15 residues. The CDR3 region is CASSPPVDRYNEQFF.

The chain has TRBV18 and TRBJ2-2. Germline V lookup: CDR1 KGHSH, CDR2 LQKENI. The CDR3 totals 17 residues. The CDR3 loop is CASSPLTQIANTGELFF. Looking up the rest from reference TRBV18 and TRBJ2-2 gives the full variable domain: NAGVMQNPRHLVRRRGQEARLRCSPMKGHSHVYWYRQLPEEGLKFMVYLQKENIIDESGMPKERFSAEFPKEGPSILRIQQVVRGDSAAYFCASSPLTQIANTGELFFGEGSRLTVL.

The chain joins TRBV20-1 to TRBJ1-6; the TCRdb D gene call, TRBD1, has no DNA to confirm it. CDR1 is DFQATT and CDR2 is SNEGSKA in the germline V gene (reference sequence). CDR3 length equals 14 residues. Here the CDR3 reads CSARGAGYNSPLHF.

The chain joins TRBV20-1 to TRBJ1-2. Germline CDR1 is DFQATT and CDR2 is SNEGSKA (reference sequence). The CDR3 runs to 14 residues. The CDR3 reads CSATRGRADYGYTF.

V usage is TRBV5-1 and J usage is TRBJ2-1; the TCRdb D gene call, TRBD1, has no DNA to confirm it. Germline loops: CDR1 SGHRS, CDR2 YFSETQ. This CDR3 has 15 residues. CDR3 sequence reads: CASSPEGAVPDEQFF.

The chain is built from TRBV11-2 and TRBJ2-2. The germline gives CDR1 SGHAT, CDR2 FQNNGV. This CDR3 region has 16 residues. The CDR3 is CASSLTFNPNTGELFF. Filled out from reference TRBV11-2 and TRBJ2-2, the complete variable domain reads EAGVAQSPRYKIIEKRQSVAFWCNPISGHATLYWYQQILGQGPKLLIQFQNNGVVDDSQLPKDRFSAERLKGVDSTLKIQPAKLEDSAVYLCASSLTFNPNTGELFFGEGSRLTVL.

The CDR3 sequence: CASSLGTGDREQYF. J is TRBJ2-7 and V is TRBV11-3; the TCRdb D gene call, TRBD1, has no DNA to confirm it. Per germline, CDR1 SGHNT and CDR2 YENEEA. This CDR3 is 14 amino acids long. The complete variable domain, with remaining parts taken from reference TRBV11-3 and TRBJ2-7, reads EAGVVQSPRYKIIEKKQPVAFWCNPISGHNTLYWYLQNLGQGPELLIRYENEEAVDDSQLPKDRFSAERLKGVDSTLKIQPAELGDSAVYLCASSLGTGDREQYFGPGTRLTVT.

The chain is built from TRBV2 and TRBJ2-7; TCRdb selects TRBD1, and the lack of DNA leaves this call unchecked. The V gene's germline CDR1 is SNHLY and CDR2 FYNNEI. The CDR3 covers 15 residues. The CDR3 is CASKPPGGLRDEQYF.

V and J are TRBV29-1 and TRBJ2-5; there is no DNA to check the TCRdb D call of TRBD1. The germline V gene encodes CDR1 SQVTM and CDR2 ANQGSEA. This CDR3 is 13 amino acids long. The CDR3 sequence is CSALGLALGTQYF.

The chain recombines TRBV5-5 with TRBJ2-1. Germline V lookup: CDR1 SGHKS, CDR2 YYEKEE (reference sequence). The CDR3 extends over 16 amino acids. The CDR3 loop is CASSLVGGATNNEQFF.

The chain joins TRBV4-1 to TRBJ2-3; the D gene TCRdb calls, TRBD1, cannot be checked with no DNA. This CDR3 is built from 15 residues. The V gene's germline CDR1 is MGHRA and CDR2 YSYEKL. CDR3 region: CASSQRGKGADTQYF.

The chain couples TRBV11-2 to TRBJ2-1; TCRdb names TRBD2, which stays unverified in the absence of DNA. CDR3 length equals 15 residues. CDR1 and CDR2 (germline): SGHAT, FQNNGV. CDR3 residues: CASSLARAFAHEQFF.